Detailed here is one T cell receptor (beta chain). The sample comes from a study of control samples from healthy donors and cancer patients. TCRdb keeps only in-frame clones here, not all; method: immunoSEQ multiplex PCR. The sample carries over 150,000 clones, around 96% recorded once. From germline, CDR1 is MGHRA and CDR2 YSYEKL. CDR3 length: 15 residues. Trimming stripped 2 bases from V and 2 bases from J, with 12 bases between. This TCR was recovered from a man between 40 and 49 years old in good health. Material for sequencing was blood. The gene calls are TRBV4-1 and TRBJ2-5, with D hard to call. The CDR3 DNA reads TGCGCCAGCAGCCAAAACCGGGCCTCACAAGAGACCCAGTACTTC. Amino acid sequence: CASSQNRASQETQYF.